This T cell receptor (beta chain) was profiled in a study of T-cell memory formation after mild COVID-19. Study-wide results and caveats: Later expanders leaned CD4+, whereas clones that contracted between day 15 and 85 were balanced CD4/CD8. Researchers report contracting CD4+ clones mostly in CM and EM, with CD8+ clones in EMRA. The study detected some responding clones in pre-infection memory, suggesting cross-reactive memory joined.

This clonotype was detected ten times or more. Its specificity is unknown. There are 14 residues in the CDR3. J gave up 2 bases and V 3 bases, and 2 bases lay outside the gene matches. Germline V gene sequence: CDR1 SGHRS, CDR2 YFSETQ. The 5'RACE method, run with constant-segment primers, produced TCR alpha and TCR beta cDNA libraries (carrying sample barcodes and UMIs). TCRdb reprocessed the 5' RACE reads via MiXCR and lists one record per CDR3 protein. Among approximately 410,000 distinct CDR3 sequences listed, about 25% were seen once. The V call is TRBV5-1, the J call TRBJ2-7, with 10 nucleotides matching TRBD1. The sequence derives from an adult woman who had mild COVID-19 (a few samples of this study predate the infection). Cell type and time point are not known. Sequencing was carried out using PBMCs or a T cell subset sorted from them (not recorded which). The CDR3 loop reads CASSSTGGTYEQYF. The CDR3 DNA reads TGCGCCAGCAGCTCGACAGGGGGCACCTACGAGCAGTACTTC.